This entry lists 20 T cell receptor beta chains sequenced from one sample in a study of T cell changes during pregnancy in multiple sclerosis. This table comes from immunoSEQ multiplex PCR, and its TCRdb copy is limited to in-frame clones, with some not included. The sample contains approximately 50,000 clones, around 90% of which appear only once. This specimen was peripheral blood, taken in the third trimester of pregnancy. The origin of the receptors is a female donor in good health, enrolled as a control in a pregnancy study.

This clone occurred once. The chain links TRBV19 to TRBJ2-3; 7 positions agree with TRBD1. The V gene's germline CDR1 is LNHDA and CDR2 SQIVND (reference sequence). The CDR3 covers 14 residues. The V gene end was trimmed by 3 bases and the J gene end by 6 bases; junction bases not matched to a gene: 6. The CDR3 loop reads CASSIDRVGDTQYF. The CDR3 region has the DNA TGTGCCAGTAGTATCGACAGGGTCGGTGATACGCAGTATTTT.

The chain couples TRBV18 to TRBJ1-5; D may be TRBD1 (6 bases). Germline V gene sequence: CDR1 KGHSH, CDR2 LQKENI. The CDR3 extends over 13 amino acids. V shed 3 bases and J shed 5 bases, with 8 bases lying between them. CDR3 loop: CASSPNRDQPQHF. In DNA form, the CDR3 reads TGTGCCAGCTCACCTAACAGGGATCAGCCCCAGCATTTT. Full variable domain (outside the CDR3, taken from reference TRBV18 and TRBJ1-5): NAGVMQNPRHLVRRRGQEARLRCSPMKGHSHVYWYRQLPEEGLKFMVYLQKENIIDESGMPKERFSAEFPKEGPSILRIQQVVRGDSAAYFCASSPNRDQPQHFGDGTRLSIL.

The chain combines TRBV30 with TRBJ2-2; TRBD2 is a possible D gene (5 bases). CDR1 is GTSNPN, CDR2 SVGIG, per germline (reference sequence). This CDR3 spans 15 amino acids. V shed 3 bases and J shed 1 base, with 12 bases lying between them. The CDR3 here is CAWSPGVGNTGELFF. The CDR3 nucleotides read TGTGCCTGGAGCCCCGGGGTCGGGAACACCGGGGAGCTGTTTTTT. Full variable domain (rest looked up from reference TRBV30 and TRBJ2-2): SQTIHQWPATLVQPVGSPLSLECTVEGTSNPNLYWYRQAAGRGLQLLFYSVGIGQISSEVPQNLSASRPQDRQFILSSKKLLLSDSGFYLCAWSPGVGNTGELFFGEGSRLTVL.

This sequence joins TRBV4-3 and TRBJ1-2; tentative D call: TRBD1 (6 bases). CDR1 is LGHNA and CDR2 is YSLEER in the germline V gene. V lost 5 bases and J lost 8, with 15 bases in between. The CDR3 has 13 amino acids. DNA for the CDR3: TGCGCCAGCAGCTACAGGGAGGGCTTCGGCTACACCTTC. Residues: CASSYREGFGYTF.

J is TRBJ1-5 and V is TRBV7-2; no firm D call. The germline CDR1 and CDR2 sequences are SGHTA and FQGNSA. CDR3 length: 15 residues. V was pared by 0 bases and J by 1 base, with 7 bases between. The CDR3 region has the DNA TGTGCCAGCAGCTTAGCGTATCGGAGCAATCAGCCCCAGCATTTT. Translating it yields CASSLAYRSNQPQHF.

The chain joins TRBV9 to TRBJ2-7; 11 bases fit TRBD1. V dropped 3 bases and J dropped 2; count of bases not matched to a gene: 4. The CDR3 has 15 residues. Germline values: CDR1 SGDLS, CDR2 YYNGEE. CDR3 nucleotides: TGTGCCAGCAGCGAGGGGACAGGGGGGGCCTACGAGCAGTACTTC. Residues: CASSEGTGGAYEQYF. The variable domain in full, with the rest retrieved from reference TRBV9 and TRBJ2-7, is DSGVTQTPKHLITATGQRVTLRCSPRSGDLSVYWYQQSLDQGLQFLIQYYNGEERAKGNILERFSAQQFPDLHSELNLSSLELGDSALYFCASSEGTGGAYEQYFGPGTRLTVT.

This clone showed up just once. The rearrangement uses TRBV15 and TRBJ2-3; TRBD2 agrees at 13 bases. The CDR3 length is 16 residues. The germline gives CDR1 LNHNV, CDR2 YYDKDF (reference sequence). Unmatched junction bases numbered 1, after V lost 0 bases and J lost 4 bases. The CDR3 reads CATSRDGLAGADTQYF. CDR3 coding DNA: TGTGCCACCAGCAGAGATGGACTAGCGGGAGCAGATACGCAGTATTTT. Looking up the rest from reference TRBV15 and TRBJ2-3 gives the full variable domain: DAMVIQNPRYQVTQFGKPVTLSCSQTLNHNVMYWYQQKSSQAPKLLFHYYDKDFNNEADTPDNFQSRRPNTSFCFLDIRSPGLGDTAMYLCATSRDGLAGADTQYFGPGTRLTVL.

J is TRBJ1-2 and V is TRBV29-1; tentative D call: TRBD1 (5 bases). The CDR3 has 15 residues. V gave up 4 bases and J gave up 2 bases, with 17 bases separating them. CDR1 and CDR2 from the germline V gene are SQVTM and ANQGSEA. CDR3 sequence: CSVGIGQGTNYGYTF. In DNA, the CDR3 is TGCAGCGTTGGGATTGGTCAGGGAACGAACTATGGCTACACCTTC. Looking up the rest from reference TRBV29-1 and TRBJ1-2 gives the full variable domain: SAVISQKPSRDICQRGTSLTIQCQVDSQVTMMFWYRQQPGQSLTLIATANQGSEATYESGFVIDKFPISRPNLTFSTLTVSNMSPEDSSIYLCSVGIGQGTNYGYTFGSGTRLTVV.

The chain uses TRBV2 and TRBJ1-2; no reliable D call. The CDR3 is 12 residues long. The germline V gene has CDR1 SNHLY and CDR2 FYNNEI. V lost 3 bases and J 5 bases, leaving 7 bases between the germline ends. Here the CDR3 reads CASSDGRYGYTF. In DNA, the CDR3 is TGTGCCAGCAGTGACGGGAGATATGGCTACACCTTC.

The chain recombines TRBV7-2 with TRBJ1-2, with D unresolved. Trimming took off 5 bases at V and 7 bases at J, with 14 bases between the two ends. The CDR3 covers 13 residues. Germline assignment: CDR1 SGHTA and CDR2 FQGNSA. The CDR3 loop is CASSPITASGYTF. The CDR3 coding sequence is TGTGCCAGCAGCCCGATTACAGCTTCTGGCTACACCTTC.

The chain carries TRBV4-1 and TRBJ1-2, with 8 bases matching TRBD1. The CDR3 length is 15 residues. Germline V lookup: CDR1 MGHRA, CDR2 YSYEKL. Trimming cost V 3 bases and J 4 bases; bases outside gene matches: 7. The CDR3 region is CASSQASTGGYGYTF. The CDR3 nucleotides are TGCGCCAGCAGCCAGGCATCTACAGGGGGCTATGGCTACACCTTC.

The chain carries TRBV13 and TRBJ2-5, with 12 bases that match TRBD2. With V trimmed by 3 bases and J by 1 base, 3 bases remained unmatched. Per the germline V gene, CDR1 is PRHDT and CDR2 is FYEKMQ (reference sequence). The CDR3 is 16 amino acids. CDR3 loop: CASSFGLAGTQETQYF. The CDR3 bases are TGTGCCAGCAGCTTCGGACTAGCGGGAACCCAAGAGACCCAGTACTTC.

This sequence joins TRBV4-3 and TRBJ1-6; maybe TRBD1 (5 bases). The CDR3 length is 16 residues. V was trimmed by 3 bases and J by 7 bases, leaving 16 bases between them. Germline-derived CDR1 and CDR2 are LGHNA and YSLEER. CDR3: CASSQFPTANNSPLHF. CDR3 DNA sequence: TGCGCCAGCAGCCAGTTTCCGACAGCCAACAATTCACCCCTCCACTTT.

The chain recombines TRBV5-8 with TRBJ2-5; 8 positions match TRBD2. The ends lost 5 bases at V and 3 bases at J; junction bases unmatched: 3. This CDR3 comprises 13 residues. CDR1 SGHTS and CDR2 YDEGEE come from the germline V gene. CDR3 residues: CASRQAGEETQYF. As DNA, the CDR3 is TGTGCCAGCAGGCAAGCGGGAGAAGAGACCCAGTACTTC.

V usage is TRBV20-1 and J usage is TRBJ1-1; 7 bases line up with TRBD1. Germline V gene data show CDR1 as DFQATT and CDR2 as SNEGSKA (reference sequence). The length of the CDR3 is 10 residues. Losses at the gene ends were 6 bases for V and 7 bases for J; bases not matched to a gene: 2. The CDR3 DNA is TGCAGTGCAAGGGACAGTGAAGCTTTCTTT. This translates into CSARDSEAFF.

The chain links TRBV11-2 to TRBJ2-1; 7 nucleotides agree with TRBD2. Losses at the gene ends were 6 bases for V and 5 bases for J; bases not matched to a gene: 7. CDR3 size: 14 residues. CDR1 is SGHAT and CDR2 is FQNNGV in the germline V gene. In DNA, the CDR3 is TGTGCCAGCAGACCCAGCGGGACCCACAATGAGCAGTTCTTC. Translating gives CASRPSGTHNEQFF.

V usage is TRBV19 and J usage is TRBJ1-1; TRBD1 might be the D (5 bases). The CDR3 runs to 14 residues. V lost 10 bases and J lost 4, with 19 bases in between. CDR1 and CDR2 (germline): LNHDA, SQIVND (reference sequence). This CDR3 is CATHSGGASTEAFF. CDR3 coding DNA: TGTGCCACTCATAGTGGTGGGGCTAGCACTGAAGCTTTCTTT.

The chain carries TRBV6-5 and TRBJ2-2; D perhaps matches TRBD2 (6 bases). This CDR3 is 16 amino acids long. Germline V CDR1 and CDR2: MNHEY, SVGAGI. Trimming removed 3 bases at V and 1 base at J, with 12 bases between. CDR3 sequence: CASSYGREMNTGELFF. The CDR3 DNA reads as TGTGCCAGCAGTTATGGACGGGAGATGAACACCGGGGAGCTGTTTTTT.

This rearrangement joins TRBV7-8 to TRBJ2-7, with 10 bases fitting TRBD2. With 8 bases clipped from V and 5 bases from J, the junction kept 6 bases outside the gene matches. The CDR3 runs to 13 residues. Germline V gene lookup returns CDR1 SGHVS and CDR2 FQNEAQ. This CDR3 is CASSKTSGHEQYF. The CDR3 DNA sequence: TGTGCCAGCTCAAAGACTAGCGGGCACGAGCAGTACTTC.

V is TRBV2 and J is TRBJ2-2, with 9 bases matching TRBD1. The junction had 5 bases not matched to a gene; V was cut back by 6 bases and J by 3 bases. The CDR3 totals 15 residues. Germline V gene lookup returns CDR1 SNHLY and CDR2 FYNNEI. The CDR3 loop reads CASSWDRADTGELFF. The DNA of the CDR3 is TGTGCCAGCAGCTGGGACAGGGCGGACACCGGGGAGCTGTTTTTT.